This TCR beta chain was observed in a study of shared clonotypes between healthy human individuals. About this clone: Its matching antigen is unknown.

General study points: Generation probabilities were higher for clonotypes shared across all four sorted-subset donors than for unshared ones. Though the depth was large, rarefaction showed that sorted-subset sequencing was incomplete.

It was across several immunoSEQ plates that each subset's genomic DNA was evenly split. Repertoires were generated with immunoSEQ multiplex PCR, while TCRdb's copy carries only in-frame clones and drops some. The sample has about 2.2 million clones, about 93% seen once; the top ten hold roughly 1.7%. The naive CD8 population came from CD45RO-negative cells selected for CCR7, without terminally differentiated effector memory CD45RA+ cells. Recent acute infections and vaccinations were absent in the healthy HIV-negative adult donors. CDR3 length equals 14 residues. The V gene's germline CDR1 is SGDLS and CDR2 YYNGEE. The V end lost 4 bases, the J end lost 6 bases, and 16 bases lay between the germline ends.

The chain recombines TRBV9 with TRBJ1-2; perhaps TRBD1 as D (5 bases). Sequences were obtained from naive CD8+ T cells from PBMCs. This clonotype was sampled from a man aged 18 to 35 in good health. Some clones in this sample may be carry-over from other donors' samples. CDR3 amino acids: CASSPPGRRDGYTF. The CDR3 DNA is TGTGCCAGCAGCCCCCCGGGGCGGAGGGATGGCTACACCTTC.